Listed below are T cell receptor beta chains from one sample, sequenced in a study of cytomegalovirus exposure and HLA in healthy donors. The protocol was immunoSEQ multiplex PCR, while the TCRdb copy is restricted to in-frame clones and leaves out a portion. Among about 120,000 clones listed, around 63% were seen once. The sample consisted of PBMCs. The source of these receptors is a man aged 40-49 years in good health and CMV-seropositive. Each CDR3 is given with its conserved first and last residue. A D gene is named only where the DNA matches it firmly. Size tells how often a clone was seen (once, few, many) or the class of an expanded clone, and some rows leave it out.

CDR3 DNA: TGTGCCAGCAGTTCACTACTTGATGGGGGCTACACCTTC
CDR3 protein: CASSSLLDGGYTF
D gene: .
V gene: TRBV6-5
clone size: few
J gene: TRBJ1-2

CDR3 DNA: TGTGCCAGCAGCTTATCCCCGGGCAGGGGGCGCCCAGATACGCAGTATTTT
CDR3 protein: CASSLSPGRGRPDTQYF
D gene: TRBD1
V gene: TRBV7-8
clone size: .
J gene: TRBJ2-3

CDR3 DNA: TGTGCCAGCAGTTTAGGGACTAGCGGCCTCAAGACCCAGTACTTC
CDR3 protein: CASSLGTSGLKTQYF
D gene: TRBD2
V gene: TRBV28
clone size: once
J gene: TRBJ2-5

CDR3 DNA: TGTGCCAGCTCACCCGAATGGAGCACTGAAGCTTTCTTT
CDR3 protein: CASSPEWSTEAFF
D gene: .
V gene: TRBV18
clone size: .
J gene: TRBJ1-1

CDR3 DNA: TGTGCCAGCACTTCTTTGGCGGAGGTTGAGCAGTTCTTC
CDR3 protein: CASTSLAEVEQFF
D gene: .
V gene: TRBV6-5
clone size: .
J gene: TRBJ2-1

CDR3 DNA: TGTGCCAGCAAGTTATGCTCCCGCCTAGAAGCATCTTGTGCTGGGGCCAACGTCCTGACTTTC
CDR3 protein: CASKLCSRLEASCAGANVLTF
D gene: .
V gene: TRBV27
clone size: .
J gene: TRBJ2-6

CDR3 DNA: TGTGCCAGCAGCATGGCCCCGAACACTGAAGCTTTCTTT
CDR3 protein: CASSMAPNTEAFF
D gene: .
V gene: TRBV7-3
clone size: few
J gene: TRBJ1-1

CDR3 DNA: TGTGCCAGCAGAGGTGATGGAGGACGTTACGAGCAGTACTTC
CDR3 protein: CASRGDGGRYEQYF
D gene: .
V gene: TRBV2
clone size: few
J gene: TRBJ2-7

CDR3 DNA: TGTTCCAGCAGCTTCTACCTCTCTGGGGCCAACGTCCTGACTTTC
CDR3 protein: CSSSFYLSGANVLTF
D gene: .
V gene: TRBV7-9
clone size: .
J gene: TRBJ2-6

CDR3 DNA: TGTGCCAGCAGACCCCAGGGAACGAACACTGAAGCTTTCTTT
CDR3 protein: CASRPQGTNTEAFF
D gene: .
V gene: TRBV6-5
clone size: .
J gene: TRBJ1-1

CDR3 DNA: TGTGCCAGTAGCCAAAGGGGAGGTACCACTGAAGCTTTCTTT
CDR3 protein: CASSQRGGTTEAFF
D gene: .
V gene: TRBV19
clone size: .
J gene: TRBJ1-1

CDR3 DNA: TGTGCCAGCCAGACAGGACAGGGGGATTATGGCTACACCTTC
CDR3 protein: CASQTGQGDYGYTF
D gene: TRBD1
V gene: TRBV18
clone size: .
J gene: TRBJ1-2

CDR3 DNA: TGTGCCAGCAGGACGCAGGGCACTGGAAACACCATATATTTT
CDR3 protein: CASRTQGTGNTIYF
D gene: .
V gene: TRBV27
clone size: medium-sized
J gene: TRBJ1-3

CDR3 DNA: TGTGCCAGTAGCCTGGCGGGGAACTCTGGAAACACCATATATTTT
CDR3 protein: CASSLAGNSGNTIYF
D gene: .
V gene: TRBV19
clone size: .
J gene: TRBJ1-3

CDR3 DNA: TGTGCCAGCAGCTTTAACAGGGGGCTTCACGAGCAGTACTTC
CDR3 protein: CASSFNRGLHEQYF
D gene: TRBD1
V gene: TRBV11-1
clone size: few
J gene: TRBJ2-7

CDR3 DNA: TGTGCCAGCAGCGGCGGCGGGACTAGCGGGAGAAATGAGCAGTTCTTC
CDR3 protein: CASSGGGTSGRNEQFF
D gene: TRBD2
V gene: TRBV7-2
clone size: .
J gene: TRBJ2-1

CDR3 DNA: TGTGCCAGCAGTCCGGGACAGGGGAGGGATGGCTACACCTTC
CDR3 protein: CASSPGQGRDGYTF
D gene: TRBD1
V gene: TRBV28
clone size: few
J gene: TRBJ1-2

CDR3 DNA: TGCGCCAGCAGCTTGCAACCTCCGGGACAGGGCCTGAACACTGAAGCTTTCTTT
CDR3 protein: CASSLQPPGQGLNTEAFF
D gene: TRBD1
V gene: TRBV5-1
clone size: .
J gene: TRBJ1-1

CDR3 DNA: TGTGCCAGCAGCCCCCTCGTAGGTGGCGGGGGGGCAGATACGCAGTATTTT
CDR3 protein: CASSPLVGGGGADTQYF
D gene: TRBD2
V gene: TRBV2
clone size: .
J gene: TRBJ2-3

CDR3 DNA: TGTGCCAGCAGTTTATACCCGGACAGCGAAAAACTGTTTTTT
CDR3 protein: CASSLYPDSEKLFF
D gene: .
V gene: TRBV27
clone size: .
J gene: TRBJ1-4

CDR3 DNA: TGTGCCACCGCCGGGACAGGGGATGAAAAACTGTTTTTT
CDR3 protein: CATAGTGDEKLFF
D gene: TRBD1
V gene: TRBV10-3
clone size: .
J gene: TRBJ1-4

CDR3 DNA: TGCGCCAGCAGCCAAGCCCGGGGGGCGGGCCAAGAGACCCAGTACTTC
CDR3 protein: CASSQARGAGQETQYF
D gene: .
V gene: TRBV4-3
clone size: .
J gene: TRBJ2-5

CDR3 DNA: TGTGCCAGCAGCCCAGGGGTTGGAAACACCATATATTTT
CDR3 protein: CASSPGVGNTIYF
D gene: .
V gene: TRBV7-9
clone size: once
J gene: TRBJ1-3

CDR3 DNA: TGTGCCTGGAGGGGACTAGCGGGCCTACCCTACAATGAGCAGTTCTTC
CDR3 protein: CAWRGLAGLPYNEQFF
D gene: TRBD2
V gene: TRBV30
clone size: .
J gene: TRBJ2-1

CDR3 DNA: TGTGCCAGCAGCTTAGGTAGCGGGGGCTCCTACAATGAGCAGTTCTTC
CDR3 protein: CASSLGSGGSYNEQFF
D gene: TRBD2
V gene: TRBV7-2
clone size: .
J gene: TRBJ2-1

CDR3 DNA: TGTGCCAGCAGTGTCGGGGATCGGAATGAGCAGTTCTTC
CDR3 protein: CASSVGDRNEQFF
D gene: .
V gene: TRBV25-1
clone size: .
J gene: TRBJ2-1

CDR3 DNA: TGCGCCAGCAGTTACGGACTAGCGGGTAACACCGGGGAGCTGTTTTTT
CDR3 protein: CASSYGLAGNTGELFF
D gene: TRBD2
V gene: TRBV5-1
clone size: .
J gene: TRBJ2-2

CDR3 DNA: TGTGCCAGCAGTGAAAGGGAGGGCGGCTATGGCTACACCTTC
CDR3 protein: CASSEREGGYGYTF
D gene: .
V gene: TRBV2
clone size: once
J gene: TRBJ1-2

CDR3 DNA: TGTGCCTGGAGTAATCTTGGGAGGGGGACCGGGGAGCTGTTTTTT
CDR3 protein: CAWSNLGRGTGELFF
D gene: .
V gene: TRBV30
clone size: .
J gene: TRBJ2-2

CDR3 DNA: TGTGCCAGCAGCCCGAGTGTCTTAGCGGGTCCCTCCTACGAGCAGTACTTC
CDR3 protein: CASSPSVLAGPSYEQYF
D gene: TRBD2
V gene: TRBV7-9
clone size: few
J gene: TRBJ2-7

CDR3 DNA: TGTGCCAGCAGTTCCGGGGAACCCTCAGCTTTCTTT
CDR3 protein: CASSSGEPSAFF
D gene: .
V gene: TRBV28
clone size: .
J gene: TRBJ1-1

CDR3 DNA: TGTGCCAGTAGCGGGAGGTCCTACAATGAGCAGTTCTTC
CDR3 protein: CASSGRSYNEQFF
D gene: TRBD2
V gene: TRBV4-2
clone size: .
J gene: TRBJ2-1

CDR3 DNA: TGTGCCAGCAGCTTGCAGGCAGGGGAAGGAAATCAGCCCCAGCATTTT
CDR3 protein: CASSLQAGEGNQPQHF
D gene: .
V gene: TRBV5-6
clone size: few
J gene: TRBJ1-5

CDR3 DNA: TGTGCCAGCGTCCTAGCGGGAGCTGGGAATGAGCAGTTCTTC
CDR3 protein: CASVLAGAGNEQFF
D gene: TRBD2
V gene: TRBV28
clone size: .
J gene: TRBJ2-1

CDR3 DNA: TGTGCCAGCAGTACAGAAAGCAATCAGCCCCAGCATTTT
CDR3 protein: CASSTESNQPQHF
D gene: .
V gene: TRBV2
clone size: once
J gene: TRBJ1-5

CDR3 DNA: TGTGCCAGCAGCCCGTACCGGGACAGCCTGAACACTGAAGCTTTCTTT
CDR3 protein: CASSPYRDSLNTEAFF
D gene: TRBD1
V gene: TRBV7-2
clone size: .
J gene: TRBJ1-1

CDR3 DNA: TGTGCTAGTCGCAGCGGGGGGGACCCCACCGGGGAGCTGTTTTTT
CDR3 protein: CASRSGGDPTGELFF
D gene: TRBD2
V gene: TRBV12-5
clone size: .
J gene: TRBJ2-2

CDR3 DNA: TGTGCCAGCAGCTTATTCGGGGGCGGGGGGGCCGACGAGCAGTACTTC
CDR3 protein: CASSLFGGGGADEQYF
D gene: TRBD2
V gene: TRBV11-3
clone size: .
J gene: TRBJ2-7

CDR3 DNA: TGTGCCAGCTCAAAAAGGACTAGCGGAGGGACCGGGGAGCTGTTTTTT
CDR3 protein: CASSKRTSGGTGELFF
D gene: TRBD2
V gene: TRBV18
clone size: .
J gene: TRBJ2-2

CDR3 DNA: TGTGCCAGCAGTGAATGGGTAGGGAGGGCTTTCTTT
CDR3 protein: CASSEWVGRAFF
D gene: .
V gene: TRBV6-1
clone size: .
J gene: TRBJ1-1

CDR3 DNA: TGTGCCAGCAGCCCAAGCATAGCGGGGAGCTACGCGAACACCGGGGAGCTGTTTTTT
CDR3 protein: CASSPSIAGSYANTGELFF
D gene: TRBD2
V gene: TRBV7-9
clone size: .
J gene: TRBJ2-2

CDR3 DNA: TGCGCCAGCAGCCCCAGGACAGGGATGGGGGACTATGGCTACACCTTC
CDR3 protein: CASSPRTGMGDYGYTF
D gene: TRBD1
V gene: TRBV5-1
clone size: .
J gene: TRBJ1-2

CDR3 DNA: TGTGCCAGCAGTCGCGGACATGGAGCCATTTACGAGCAGTACTTC
CDR3 protein: CASSRGHGAIYEQYF
D gene: .
V gene: TRBV6-5
clone size: .
J gene: TRBJ2-7

CDR3 DNA: TGCAGCGTTTCCAGGCCAACGAACACCGGGGAGCTGTTTTTT
CDR3 protein: CSVSRPTNTGELFF
D gene: .
V gene: TRBV29-1
clone size: .
J gene: TRBJ2-2

CDR3 DNA: TGCGCCAGCAGCGTTATGGGACAGGACTCCTACGAGCAGTACTTC
CDR3 protein: CASSVMGQDSYEQYF
D gene: TRBD1
V gene: TRBV5-1
clone size: few
J gene: TRBJ2-7

CDR3 DNA: TGTGCCAGCAGTTATCAGGGAAATGAGCAGTACTTC
CDR3 protein: CASSYQGNEQYF
D gene: .
V gene: TRBV28
clone size: .
J gene: TRBJ2-7

CDR3 DNA: TGTGCCATCAGTGACTTCACTAGCGGGAAAGTCAATGAGCAGTTCTTC
CDR3 protein: CAISDFTSGKVNEQFF
D gene: TRBD2
V gene: TRBV10-3
clone size: once
J gene: TRBJ2-1

CDR3 DNA: TGTGCCAGCAGTAAACGGGGTAGCTCCTACAATGAGCAGTTCTTC
CDR3 protein: CASSKRGSSYNEQFF
D gene: .
V gene: TRBV27
clone size: .
J gene: TRBJ2-1

CDR3 DNA: TGTGCCATCAGTCTAGAAGTCTCCTACGAGCAGTACTTC
CDR3 protein: CAISLEVSYEQYF
D gene: .
V gene: TRBV10-3
clone size: few
J gene: TRBJ2-7

CDR3 DNA: TGTGCCAGCAGCTCAACCCTTACAGGGGTGGGCAACTATGGCTACACCTTC
CDR3 protein: CASSSTLTGVGNYGYTF
D gene: TRBD1
V gene: TRBV7-8
clone size: .
J gene: TRBJ1-2

CDR3 DNA: TGTGCCAGCATCCCGGGACAGGGCCGTTTTTGGGAAAAACTGTTTTTT
CDR3 protein: CASIPGQGRFWEKLFF
D gene: TRBD1
V gene: TRBV28
clone size: .
J gene: TRBJ1-4

CDR3 DNA: TGTGCCAGCAGTTCCGGACTAATGAACACCGGGGAGCTGTTTTTT
CDR3 protein: CASSSGLMNTGELFF
D gene: .
V gene: TRBV11-3
clone size: .
J gene: TRBJ2-2

CDR3 DNA: TGTGCCAGCAGCTTAGATTCCGGGATTCGTGGCACCGGGGAGCTGTTTTTT
CDR3 protein: CASSLDSGIRGTGELFF
D gene: .
V gene: TRBV7-9
clone size: few
J gene: TRBJ2-2

CDR3 DNA: TGCGCCAGCCGAGACTCCGGAAACACCATATATTTT
CDR3 protein: CASRDSGNTIYF
D gene: .
V gene: TRBV5-1
clone size: few
J gene: TRBJ1-3

CDR3 DNA: TGTGCCAGCAGCTCGGGGACAGGGGGCGCGACAGATACGCAGTATTTT
CDR3 protein: CASSSGTGGATDTQYF
D gene: TRBD1
V gene: TRBV11-2
clone size: .
J gene: TRBJ2-3

CDR3 DNA: TGTGCCAGCAGCTCCGGGACAGGCCCTTACGAGCAGTACTTC
CDR3 protein: CASSSGTGPYEQYF
D gene: TRBD1
V gene: TRBV11-2
clone size: .
J gene: TRBJ2-7

CDR3 DNA: TGCGCCAGCAGGCTTGCTAGTTTGGCGGATACGCAGTATTTT
CDR3 protein: CASRLASLADTQYF
D gene: .
V gene: TRBV5-1
clone size: .
J gene: TRBJ2-3

CDR3 DNA: TGTGCCAGCAGTTTATGGGGAGGGGAGACCCAGTACTTC
CDR3 protein: CASSLWGGETQYF
D gene: TRBD2
V gene: TRBV27
clone size: .
J gene: TRBJ2-5

CDR3 DNA: TGTGCCAGTAGTATAATGTCGAGGGTCTCTGGAAACACCATATATTTT
CDR3 protein: CASSIMSRVSGNTIYF
D gene: .
V gene: TRBV19
clone size: few
J gene: TRBJ1-3

CDR3 DNA: TGTGCCAGCACCCTGGTCTGGGGGGGCACAGATACGCAGTATTTT
CDR3 protein: CASTLVWGGTDTQYF
D gene: .
V gene: TRBV2
clone size: few
J gene: TRBJ2-3